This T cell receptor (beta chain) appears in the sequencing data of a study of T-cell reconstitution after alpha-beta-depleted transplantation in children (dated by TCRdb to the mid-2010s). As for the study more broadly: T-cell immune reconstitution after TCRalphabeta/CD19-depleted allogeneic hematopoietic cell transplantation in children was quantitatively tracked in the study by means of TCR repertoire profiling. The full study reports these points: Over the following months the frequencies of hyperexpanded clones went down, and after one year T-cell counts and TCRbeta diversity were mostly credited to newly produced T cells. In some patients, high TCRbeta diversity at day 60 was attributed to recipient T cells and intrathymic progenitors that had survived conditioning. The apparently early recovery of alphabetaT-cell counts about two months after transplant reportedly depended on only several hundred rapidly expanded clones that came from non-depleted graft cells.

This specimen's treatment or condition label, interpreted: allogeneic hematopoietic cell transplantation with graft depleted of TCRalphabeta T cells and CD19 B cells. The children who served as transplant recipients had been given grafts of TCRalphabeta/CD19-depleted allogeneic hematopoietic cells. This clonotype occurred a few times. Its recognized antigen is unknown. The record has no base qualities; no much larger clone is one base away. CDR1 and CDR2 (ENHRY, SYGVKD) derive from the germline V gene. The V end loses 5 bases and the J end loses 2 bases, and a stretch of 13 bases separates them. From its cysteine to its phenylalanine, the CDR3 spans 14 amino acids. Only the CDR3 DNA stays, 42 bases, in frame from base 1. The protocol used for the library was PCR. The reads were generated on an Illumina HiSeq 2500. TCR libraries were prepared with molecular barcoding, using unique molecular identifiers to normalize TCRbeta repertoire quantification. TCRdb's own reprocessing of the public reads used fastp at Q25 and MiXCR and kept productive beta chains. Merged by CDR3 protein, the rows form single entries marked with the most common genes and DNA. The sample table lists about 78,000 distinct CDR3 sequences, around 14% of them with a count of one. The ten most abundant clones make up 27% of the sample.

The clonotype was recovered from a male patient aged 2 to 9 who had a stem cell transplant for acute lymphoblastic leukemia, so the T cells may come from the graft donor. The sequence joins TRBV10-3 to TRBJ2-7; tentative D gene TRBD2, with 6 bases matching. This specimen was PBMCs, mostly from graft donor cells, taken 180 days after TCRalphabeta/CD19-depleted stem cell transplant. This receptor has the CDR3 CAISPLADTYEQYF. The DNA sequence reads TGTGCCATCAGTCCCTTAGCGGATACCTACGAGCAGTACTTC.